This T cell receptor beta chain emerged from a study of spatial heterogeneity in lung cancer. The overall study: The library had UMIs, and each TCR and UMI pair averaged more than ten raw reads.

Germline V lookup: CDR1 MDHEN, CDR2 SYDVKM. Trimming cost V 5 bases and J 0 bases, with 17 bases left between them. CDR3 size: 17 residues. Regarding time point: sample taken at primary tumor resection. Sequencing covered unsorted whole RNA taken from tumor, nontumor lung or frozen PBMC. TCRdb itself ran the 5' RACE reads through MiXCR, one entry per CDR3 protein. The sample has around 25,000 distinct CDR3 sequences, more than 10% seen once. This clonotype was sampled from a female donor with early-stage non-small cell lung cancer. This chain connects TRBV28 to TRBJ2-1, with a tentative D call TRBD1 (6 bases). The sample consisted of PBMCs, taken at surgery. As DNA, the CDR3 is TGTGCCAGCAGTGGACAGAGACAGGTCGGCTCCTACAATGAGCAGTTCTTC. The encoded protein is CASSGQRQVGSYNEQFF. Complete variable domain (other parts from reference TRBV28 and TRBJ2-1): DVKVTQSSRYLVKRTGEKVFLECVQDMDHENMFWYRQDPGLGLRLIYFSYDVKMKEKGDIPEGYSVSREKKERFSLILESASTNQTSMYLCASSGQRQVGSYNEQFFGPGTRLTVL.